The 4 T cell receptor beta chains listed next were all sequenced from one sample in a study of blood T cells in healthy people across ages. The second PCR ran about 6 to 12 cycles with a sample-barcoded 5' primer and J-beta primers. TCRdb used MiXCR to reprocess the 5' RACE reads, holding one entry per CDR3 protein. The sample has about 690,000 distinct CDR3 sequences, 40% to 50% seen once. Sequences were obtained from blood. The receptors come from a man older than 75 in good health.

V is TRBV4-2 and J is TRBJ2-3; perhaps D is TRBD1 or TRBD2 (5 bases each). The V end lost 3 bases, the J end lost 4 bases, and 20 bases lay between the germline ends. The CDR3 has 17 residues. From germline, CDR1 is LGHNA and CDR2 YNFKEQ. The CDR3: CASSHPPGASGPDTQYF. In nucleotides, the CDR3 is TGTGCCAGCAGCCATCCGCCCGGGGCCTCGGGGCCAGATACGCAGTATTTT.

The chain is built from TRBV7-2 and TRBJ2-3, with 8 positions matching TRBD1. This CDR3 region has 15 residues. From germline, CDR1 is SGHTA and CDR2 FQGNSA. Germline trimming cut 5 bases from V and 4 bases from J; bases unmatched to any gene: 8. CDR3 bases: TGTGCCAGCAGCCGCCCGGGACAGGACCCAGATACGCAGTATTTT. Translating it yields CASSRPGQDPDTQYF.

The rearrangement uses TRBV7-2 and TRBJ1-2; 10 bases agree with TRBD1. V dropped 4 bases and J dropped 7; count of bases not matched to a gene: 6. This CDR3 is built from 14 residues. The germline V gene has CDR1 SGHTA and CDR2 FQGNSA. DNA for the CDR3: TGTGCCAGCAGCTCGACAGGGGGCTTGGGTGGCTACACCTTC. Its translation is CASSSTGGLGGYTF.

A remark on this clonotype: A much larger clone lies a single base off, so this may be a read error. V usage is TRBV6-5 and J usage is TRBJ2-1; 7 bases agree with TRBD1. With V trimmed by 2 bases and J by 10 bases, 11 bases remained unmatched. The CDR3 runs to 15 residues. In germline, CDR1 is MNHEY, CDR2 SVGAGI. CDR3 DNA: TGTGCCAGCAGTTACCGAGGGGGCCTTACCAACGAGCAGTTCTTC. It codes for CASSYRGGLTNEQFF.